Following are 13 T cell receptor beta chains from one sample sequenced in a study of cytomegalovirus exposure and HLA in healthy donors. The table came from immunoSEQ multiplex PCR; TCRdb's copy has only in-frame clones and leaves some out. Seen here are around 200,000 clones, roughly 80% observed once, and the top ten hold approximately 3%. The sequencing input was PBMCs. Every receptor here comes from a woman under 30 in good health and CMV-seropositive.

The chain uses TRBV5-4 and TRBJ1-6; D not certain. The CDR3 runs to 15 residues. Germline CDR1 reads SGHNT; CDR2 reads YYREEE (reference sequence). V was pared by 4 bases and J by 8 bases, with 16 bases between. The CDR3 DNA sequence: TGTGCCAGCAGCGTATCCGGCAGGCGGGATTCACCCCTCCACTTT. Translated, it gives CASSVSGRRDSPLHF.

The CDR3 is CASSIDQTGGPYEQYF. Here the CDR3 DNA reads TGTGCCAGTAGTATAGACCAGACAGGGGGCCCCTACGAGCAGTACTTC. The chain joins TRBV19 to TRBJ2-7; 10 bases are a match to TRBD1. This CDR3 comprises 16 residues. Germline assignment: CDR1 LNHDA and CDR2 SQIVND (reference sequence). The ends lost 0 bases at V and 2 bases at J; junction bases unmatched: 4.

The chain combines TRBV27 with TRBJ2-7, with D possibly being TRBD2 (6 bases). The CDR3 is 15 residues long. The germline V gene has CDR1 MNHEY and CDR2 SMNVEV (reference sequence). V was pared by 0 bases and J by 0 bases, with 9 bases between. The CDR3 is CASSLSGLGSYEQYF. In DNA, the CDR3 is TGTGCCAGCAGTTTATCGGGACTGGGCTCCTACGAGCAGTACTTC.

V is TRBV25-1 and J is TRBJ1-4, with 7 bases aligning to TRBD1. This CDR3 is built from 13 residues. Germline V gene sequence: CDR1 MGHDK, CDR2 SYGVNS. Losses at the gene ends were 8 bases for V and 2 bases for J; bases not matched to a gene: 2. The DNA for the CDR3 is TGTGCCAGCGTGGGACAGACTAATGAAAAACTGTTTTTT. Residues: CASVGQTNEKLFF. The whole variable domain, filled in from reference TRBV25-1 and TRBJ1-4, reads EADIYQTPRYLVIGTGKKITLECSQTMGHDKMYWYQQDPGMELHLIHYSYGVNSTEKGDLSSESTVSRIRTEHFPLTLESARPSHTSQYLCASVGQTNEKLFFGSGTQLSVL.

The chain carries TRBV6-5 and TRBJ2-7; 11 bases are a match to TRBD1. V gave up 5 bases and J gave up 5 bases; unmatched junction bases: 8. Germline CDR1 MNHEY, CDR2 SVGAGI. There are 15 residues in the CDR3. CDR3 nucleotide sequence: TGTGCCAGCAGTCCGGCGGGACAGGGGGGCCACGAGCAGTACTTC. Translation: CASSPAGQGGHEQYF.

The genes are TRBV5-1 and TRBJ1-2; tentatively, D is TRBD1 (6 bases). V lost 4 bases and J 6 bases, leaving 13 bases between the germline ends. From germline, CDR1 is SGHRS and CDR2 YFSETQ. The CDR3 contains 13 residues. CDR3 DNA sequence: TGCGCCAGCAGCGTGGACAGCAATAATGGCTACACCTTC. Amino acid sequence: CASSVDSNNGYTF.

This clone was counted a single time. CDR3 sequence (DNA): TGTGCCAGCAGTGATGTCGACGAGCAGTACTTC. It specifies CASSDVDEQYF. The rearrangement uses TRBV6-1 and TRBJ2-7; D ambiguous. Trimming took off 3 bases at V and 5 bases at J, with 5 bases between the two ends. The CDR3 totals 11 residues. CDR1 and CDR2 from the germline V gene are MNHNS and SASEGT.

The CDR3: CASSPLVQGRGYGYTF. For the CDR3, the DNA is TGTGCCAGCAGCCCTTTAGTTCAGGGGCGCGGCTATGGCTACACCTTC. This rearrangement joins TRBV7-6 to TRBJ1-2; D possibly corresponds to TRBD1 (6 bases). The CDR3 spans 16 residues. The ends were cut back, 5 bases at V and 4 bases at J, with 20 bases in the middle. Per germline, CDR1 SGHVS and CDR2 FNYEAQ.

V is TRBV6-1 and J is TRBJ2-5, with D maybe TRBD2 (5 bases). Germline V gene data show CDR1 as MNHNS and CDR2 as SASEGT. V gave up 7 bases and J gave up 5 bases, with 17 bases separating them. The CDR3 contains 14 residues. The CDR3 nucleotides are TGTGCCAGCACCCAATCGGGCGGGCTCGAGACCCAGTACTTC. This gives the protein CASTQSGGLETQYF.

The chain employs TRBV5-1 and TRBJ1-3; 7 bases line up with TRBD1. The germline CDR1 and CDR2 sequences are SGHRS and YFSETQ. V lost 3 bases and J lost 7; bases outside the gene matches: 10. The CDR3 runs 15 residues. The CDR3 protein is CASSSLLRDSNTIYF. The CDR3 nucleotides read TGCGCCAGCAGCTCGTTACTCCGGGACAGTAACACCATATATTTT.

The chain has TRBV11-2 and TRBJ2-5; D possibly corresponds to TRBD2 (7 bases). Looked up from germline, CDR1 is SGHAT and CDR2 is FQNNGV. This CDR3 is 15 amino acids long. Trimming pared 5 bases from V and 5 bases from J, leaving 18 bases between. The chain's CDR3 is CASSSIRGARETQYF. The CDR3 DNA follows: TGTGCCAGCAGCAGTATACGGGGGGCACGGGAGACCCAGTACTTC.

V and J are TRBV6-1 and TRBJ2-2; D possibly corresponds to TRBD1 (6 bases). From germline, CDR1 is MNHNS and CDR2 SASEGT. With 7 bases removed from V and 1 base from J, the gap between germline ends came to 10 bases. This CDR3 has 14 residues. The CDR3 bases are TGTGCCAGCACCCCGGGACAGAACACCGGGGAGCTGTTTTTT. The encoded protein is CASTPGQNTGELFF.

The chain links TRBV7-9 to TRBJ1-2, with a tentative D call TRBD1 (5 bases). V lost 5 bases and J lost 3, with 13 bases in between. The germline V gene has CDR1 SEHNR and CDR2 FQNEAQ (reference sequence). The CDR3 runs 14 residues. CDR3 in amino acids: CASSPTDSHYGYTF. The CDR3 coding sequence is TGTGCCAGCAGCCCCACCGACAGCCACTATGGCTACACCTTC.